This T cell receptor beta chain is drawn from a study of CD4 T cells in relation to SARS-CoV-2 and coronaviruses (dated by TCRdb to the early 2020s). Notes on the research overall: In the ViraFEST assay, PBMCs were cultured with antigen for around eleven days, after which TCR beta CDR3s were sequenced to identify antigen-specific clonal expansions. At the level of individual TCR clonotypes, the study measured memory CD4+ T cell crossreactivity between SARS-CoV-2 spike protein and common cold coronavirus spike proteins. Shared crossreactive spike epitopes were mapped to their HLA restriction using patient-derived lymphoblastoid cell lines. An HIV-1 Nef peptide pool or a culture without peptide was used as the negative reference condition. Expansion assays from other donors in the study were sequenced with a different, Illumina-based TCR-beta assay. The Adaptive Biotechnologies TCR-sequencing kit was used for samples from three pre-COVID donors and for the naive versus memory experiments, whereas the other data were Illumina-based.

With respect to this clone: Its binding antigen is unknown. Base quality data are lacking; no much larger clone is found one base away.

Points the paper makes about the study in general: Approximately 60% of donors had memory CD4+ clonotypes that crossrecognized SARS-CoV-2 and at least one common cold coronavirus spike. Small numbers of patients and of tested TCRs limited the study. Because the crossreactivity analysis focused on spike protein, crossreactivity against other viral proteins was not assessed. No donor contributed both pre-pandemic and post-infection samples, which limited tracing the source of pre-existing responses. Compared with monoreactive clones, crossreactive clones had significantly weaker SARS-CoV-2-driven expansion, a result consistent with antigenic imprinting.

Libraries were prepared through the immunoSEQ multiplex PCR assay. On the authors' methods: During preprocessing, nonproductive sequences were removed, as were CDR3s that did not start with C, did not end with F or W, or were shorter than 7 amino acids. Antigen-specific clonotypes were called with the MANAFEST web app on the basis of expansion relative to the reference and to other culture wells. To be counted as positive, a clone had to show significant expansion compared with the reference culture, at an FDR below 0.05, in 2 of 3 replicate wells. A further requirement for positive clones was significant expansion compared with all other tandem wells, along with an odds ratio above 5. After three terminal residues were trimmed from each end, CDR3 homology was quantified as pairwise Levenshtein distance using the stringdist R package. Imported from immuneACCESS, the table was reduced by TCRdb to in-frame sequences with V and J called. These copies leave out some clones; in studies compared against another copy, an unresolved V gene accounts for under half, and the cause of the remainder is not known. Clone size and the V and J calls come from that table; the DNA yielded D and trimming. This sample has about 30,000 clones in its table, and approximately 80% of those were observed once. About 14% of the sample is held by the ten biggest clonotypes.

CD4+ T cells from unexposed donors were collected before the COVID-19 pandemic (2011-2018). Following 10 days of culture, the EasySep CD4+ T cell isolation kit was used to isolate CD4+ T cells. Unexposed donor CD4+ T cells were tested for reactivity to SARS-CoV-2 S and N and four common cold coronavirus spike pools, as cell number allowed. Around 1.9 million PBMCs per well were cultured in IMDM with around 4.8% human AB serum and 7.5 to 10 IU/ml IL-2. Half of the culture medium was replaced with fresh IL-2-containing medium on days 3 and 7. In general, every peptide culture condition was set up in three replicate wells. Leukapheresis product for the unexposed donors was purchased commercially. Ficoll-Paque PLUS gradient centrifugation was used to isolate PBMCs from leukapheresis product or whole blood. The PBMCs went either fresh into the expansion assay or into cryopreservation at -140 degrees C. The QIAamp Micro DNA Kit was used to extract genomic DNA from the CD4+ T cells.

The sample comprised CD4+ T cells from PBMCs, cultured in vitro. The sequence derives from a human donor in good health.

The bases are TGCGCCAGCAGCTTCTCATGGGGTGTAGGCCACACAGATACGCAGTATTTT. It is translated as CASSFSWGVGHTDTQYF. This sequence uses TRBV5-1 and TRBJ2-3; confidence is insufficient to name the D gene. Cut back by 2 bases and 2 bases, the V and J ends lie 18 bases apart. CDR1 SGHRS and CDR2 YFSETQ are derived from the germline V gene. Inclusive of the bounding cysteine and phenylalanine, the CDR3 is 17 residues long. Only the CDR3 part of the read is kept: 51 bases, read in frame from the first base.